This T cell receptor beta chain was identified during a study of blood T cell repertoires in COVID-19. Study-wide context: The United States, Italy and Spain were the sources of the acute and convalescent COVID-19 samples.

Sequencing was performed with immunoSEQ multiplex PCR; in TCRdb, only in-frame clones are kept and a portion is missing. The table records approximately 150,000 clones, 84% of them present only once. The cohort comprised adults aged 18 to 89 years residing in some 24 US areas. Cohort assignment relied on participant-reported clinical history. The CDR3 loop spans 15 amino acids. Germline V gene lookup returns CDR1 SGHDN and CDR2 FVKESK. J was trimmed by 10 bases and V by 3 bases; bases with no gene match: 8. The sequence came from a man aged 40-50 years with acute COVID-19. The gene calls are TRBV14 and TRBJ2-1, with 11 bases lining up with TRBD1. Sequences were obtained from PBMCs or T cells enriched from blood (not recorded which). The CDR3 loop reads CASSHPDRGLGEQFF. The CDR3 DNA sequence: TGTGCCAGCAGCCACCCGGACAGGGGGCTGGGAGAGCAGTTCTTC.